Each of the 24 T cell receptor beta chains below was sequenced from the same sample in a study of human T cells and chemical hapten exposure. The sample's time point: patch test 1, 2 weeks after DPC sensitization. The treatment here: therapeutic diphenylcyclopropenone sensitization with weekly scalp DPC. TCRdb recomputed calls from the RACE reads with MiXCR, one row per CDR3 protein. The repertoire holds under 450,000 distinct CDR3 sequences, more than 4.5% seen once, with approximately 2.3% in the top ten. Sequenced here: whole blood, sampled in connection with sensitization to the hapten diphenylcyclopropenone (DPC). Source of these receptors: a woman between 45 and 65 years old with alopecia areata. Some clones in this sample may be carry-over from other donors' samples.

CDR3 residues: CAWGQGAAGANVLTF. In DNA, the CDR3 is TGTGCCTGGGGACAGGGGGCGGCTGGGGCCAACGTCCTGACTTTC. The chain is built from TRBV30 and TRBJ2-6, with 11 bases lining up with TRBD1. Germline values: CDR1 GTSNPN, CDR2 SVGIG (reference sequence). V shed 5 bases and J 2 bases; nucleotides not matched to a gene: 2. The CDR3 is 15 amino acids.

This clonotype showed up many times. The V and J genes are TRBV6-5 and TRBJ1-4; D is unclear. With 5 bases removed from V and 5 bases from J, the gap between germline ends came to 6 bases. Germline-derived CDR1 and CDR2 are MNHEY and SVGAGI. The CDR3 runs 12 residues. CDR3 in amino acids: CASSPGNEKLFF. The CDR3 region has the DNA TGTGCCAGCAGTCCCGGGAATGAAAAACTGTTTTTT.

This clonotype was counted ten times or more. The V and J genes are TRBV18 and TRBJ1-5; maybe TRBD1 (5 bases). Germline V gives CDR1 KGHSH, CDR2 LQKENI. The V and J ends lost 6 bases and 3 bases respectively, with 18 bases between them. This CDR3 has 16 amino acids. CDR3 nucleotide sequence: TGTGCCAGCTCCCCCCTCGGGGTAGGGGCCAATCAGCCCCAGCATTTT. The encoded protein is CASSPLGVGANQPQHF.

This clonotype was counted many times. The chain joins TRBV7-2 to TRBJ1-5; 8 bases are shared with TRBD1. The CDR3 covers 17 residues. V gave up 4 bases and J gave up 1 base; unmatched junction bases: 9. Per germline, CDR1 SGHTA and CDR2 FQGNSA. Written as DNA, the CDR3 is TGTGCCAGCAGCTGGGGACAGGCGGCGTGGAGCAATCAGCCCCAGCATTTT. Translated, it gives CASSWGQAAWSNQPQHF.

The chain uses TRBV7-2 and TRBJ2-1; D is undetermined. Germline V CDR1 and CDR2: SGHTA, FQGNSA. This CDR3 spans 12 amino acids. V was trimmed by 5 bases and J by 9 bases, leaving 11 bases between them. CDR3 DNA sequence: TGTGCCAGCAGCCCATCCTCAAGTGAGCAGTTCTTC. Encoded protein: CASSPSSSEQFF.

This chain's CDR3 is CSASRPRARTYQPQHF. The CDR3 nucleotides read TGCAGTGCTAGTAGACCCCGGGCACGAACATATCAGCCCCAGCATTTT. V usage is TRBV20-1 and J usage is TRBJ1-5; D not resolved. This CDR3 region has 16 residues. Trimming left V 3 bases short and J 5 bases short, with 20 bases between. CDR1 is DFQATT, CDR2 SNEGSKA, per germline (reference sequence).

This clonotype appeared many times. This chain uses TRBV5-1 with TRBJ1-4, with no clear D. V lost 0 bases, J lost 7 bases, and 13 bases lay in between. The CDR3 sequence is 15 residues long. Germline V gene lookup returns CDR1 SGHRS and CDR2 YFSETQ. For the CDR3, the DNA is TGCGCCAGCAGCTTGGCTGGAAGGGCGGGTGAAAAACTGTTTTTT. Translated: CASSLAGRAGEKLFF.

This clonotype has only a few counts. V is TRBV5-4 and J is TRBJ2-1, with TRBD1 identical over 8 bases. Per the germline V gene, CDR1 is SGHNT and CDR2 is YYREEE (reference sequence). J lost 0 bases, V lost 6 bases, and 5 bases had no gene match. The CDR3 loop spans 15 amino acids. CDR3 in DNA: TGTGCCAGCACTGGTACAGGGGGCTCCTACAATGAGCAGTTCTTC. Protein product: CASTGTGGSYNEQFF.

The chain employs TRBV7-2 and TRBJ1-6, with D possibly TRBD1 on 5 matching bases. The CDR3 loop spans 15 amino acids. Germline lookup yields CDR1 SGHTA and CDR2 FQGNSA. Trimming left V 0 bases short and J 8 bases short, with 11 bases between. The CDR3 spells CASSLAGGIDSPLHF. The CDR3 DNA reads as TGTGCCAGCAGCTTAGCCGGGGGGATTGATTCACCCCTCCACTTT.

This clonotype was counted ten times or more. The chain joins TRBV4-2 to TRBJ2-4; maybe TRBD2 (5 bases). CDR1 is LGHNA and CDR2 is YNFKEQ in the germline V gene. There are 13 residues in the CDR3. Trimming cost V 4 bases and J 8 bases, with 12 bases left between them. CDR3 nucleotide sequence: TGTGCCAGCAGCCCACTAGGAGGAGACATTCAGTACTTC. Amino acid sequence: CASSPLGGDIQYF.

The chain is built from TRBV9 and TRBJ2-1; the D is unclear. Per germline, CDR1 SGDLS and CDR2 YYNGEE. The length of the CDR3 is 12 residues. Trimming shortened V by 2 bases and J by 6 bases, and 6 bases separated the two germline ends. The CDR3, as DNA: TGTGCCAGCAGCGTCGAAAGCAATGAGCAGTTCTTC. Translating gives CASSVESNEQFF.

The CDR3 loop reads CASSQDGGPSSYNSPLHF. The CDR3 DNA sequence: TGTGCCAGCAGCCAAGATGGGGGCCCGAGCTCCTATAATTCACCCCTCCACTTT. J is TRBJ1-6 and V is TRBV4-2, with D perhaps TRBD1 (6 bases). The CDR3 totals 18 residues. V dropped 0 bases and J dropped 0 bases, with 12 bases sitting between them. Looked up from germline, CDR1 is LGHNA and CDR2 is YNFKEQ.

This clonotype has more than one count but fewer than ten. This rearrangement joins TRBV20-1 to TRBJ2-3; D call uncertain. The CDR3 is made up of 15 amino acids. Germline V CDR1 and CDR2: DFQATT, SNEGSKA (reference sequence). Trimming shortened V by 3 bases and J by 0 bases, and 13 bases separated the two germline ends. In nucleotides, the CDR3 is TGCAGTGCTAGTTTGCCTACAGTTAGCACAGATACGCAGTATTTT. Its translation is CSASLPTVSTDTQYF.

This clonotype was counted only a few times. This rearrangement joins TRBV2 to TRBJ1-4, with TRBD1 matching over 7 bases. Trimming took 2 bases from V and 12 from J; bases not matched to a gene: 9. This CDR3 is 14 amino acids long. The V gene's germline CDR1 is SNHLY and CDR2 FYNNEI. The CDR3 coding sequence is TGTGCCAGCAGTGAAAGGGGGCCTTCGGATCAACTGTTTTTT. Residues: CASSERGPSDQLFF.

This chain uses TRBV28 with TRBJ2-4; 7 nucleotides align to TRBD1. Germline V gene lookup returns CDR1 MDHEN and CDR2 SYDVKM. Losses at the gene ends were 2 bases for V and 5 bases for J; bases not matched to a gene: 0. This CDR3 is built from 13 residues. CDR3: CASSLQGENIQYF. In nucleotides, the CDR3 is TGTGCCAGCAGTTTACAGGGGGAAAACATTCAGTACTTC.

This clonotype was seen repeatedly, ten times or more. The chain uses TRBV10-3 and TRBJ2-1, with 10 bases lining up with TRBD2. Germline CDR1 ENHRY, CDR2 SYGVKD. Trimming removed 6 bases from V and 0 bases from J; junction bases left unmatched: 5. This CDR3 has 16 amino acids. The CDR3 region is CAIRRLAGSSYNEQFF. The CDR3 coding sequence is TGTGCCATCAGGAGACTAGCGGGTAGCTCCTACAATGAGCAGTTCTTC.

The gene calls are TRBV12-3 or TRBV12-4 and TRBJ2-3; 11 bases fit TRBD2. The CDR3 sequence is 14 residues long. J was trimmed by 7 bases and V by 8 bases; bases with no gene match: 8. The CDR3 protein is CASALAGGPNTQYF. The CDR3 bases are TGTGCCAGCGCATTAGCGGGGGGGCCAAATACGCAGTATTTT.

Ten or more counts support this clonotype. This chain connects TRBV2 to TRBJ1-2; D is unresolved. CDR1 is SNHLY, CDR2 FYNNEI, per germline. Between the trimmed V and J ends, which lost 4 bases and 0 bases, there was a span of 6 bases. The CDR3 loop spans 13 amino acids. The CDR3 bases are TGTGCCAGCAGTGTTGTAGCTAACTATGGCTACACCTTC. Amino acids: CASSVVANYGYTF.

This clonotype was seen repeatedly, ten times or more. V usage is TRBV12-3 or TRBV12-4 and J usage is TRBJ2-1, with 13 bases that match TRBD2. The CDR3 runs 14 residues. V gave up 5 bases and J gave up 10 bases; unmatched junction bases: 5. The CDR3 DNA follows: TGTGCCAGCAGTCCTCGGACTAGCGGGGGAGAGCAGTTCTTC. The encoded protein is CASSPRTSGGEQFF.

This clonotype came up many times. The chain combines TRBV12-3 or TRBV12-4 with TRBJ1-2; 7 bases align to TRBD1. This CDR3 region has 15 residues. Unmatched junction bases numbered 9, after V lost 6 bases and J lost 2 bases. DNA for the CDR3: TGTGCCAGCAGGGACGACAGGGTGGCAAACTATGGCTACACCTTC. Its protein is CASRDDRVANYGYTF.

This chain joins TRBV9 and TRBJ2-5, with 8 bases lining up with TRBD2. Germline trimming cut 0 bases from V and 2 bases from J; bases unmatched to any gene: 0. The CDR3 is 14 residues long. The germline CDR1 and CDR2 sequences are SGDLS and YYNGEE. This chain's CDR3 is CASSVASGQETQYF. For the CDR3, the DNA is TGTGCCAGCAGCGTAGCTAGCGGGCAAGAGACCCAGTACTTC.

This clonotype was counted many times. The chain carries TRBV12-3 or TRBV12-4 and TRBJ1-3; maybe TRBD1 (5 bases). CDR3 length: 15 residues. Trimming pared 7 bases from V and 4 bases from J, leaving 17 bases between. In DNA, the CDR3 is TGTGCCAGCACTACAGTATGGGGACGCGGAAACACCATATATTTT. Translating gives CASTTVWGRGNTIYF.

This clonotype was picked up many times. CDR3 region: CATRSTRSYEQYF. CDR3 bases: TGTGCCACCAGGTCGACCCGCTCCTACGAGCAGTACTTC. The chain links TRBV24-1 to TRBJ2-7, with no clear D. This CDR3 contains 13 residues. CDR1 KGHDR and CDR2 SFDVKD come from the germline V gene. V was trimmed by 7 bases and J by 0 bases, leaving 9 bases between them.

J is TRBJ2-2 and V is TRBV3-1, with D hard to call. The V end lost 1 base, the J end lost 3 bases, and 9 bases lay between the germline ends. Germline CDR1 and CDR2: LGHDT and YNNKEL (reference sequence). The CDR3 covers 15 residues. The CDR3 is CASSQVVGYTGELFF. CDR3 sequence (DNA): TGTGCCAGCAGCCAAGTAGTCGGCTACACCGGGGAGCTGTTTTTT.